This T cell receptor (beta chain) was documented in a study of cytomegalovirus exposure and HLA in healthy donors. The study, taken as a whole, reports: TCR beta chain V- and J-gene trimming was linked, in a later analysis, to a missense variant in DCLRE1C. Sequencing depth across donors, presence/absence analyses assumed, was roughly uniform.

This clone occurred a few times. Its cognate antigen is unknown. The PCR had 60 Vbeta and 13 Jbeta primers. Clones were read by immunoSEQ multiplex PCR, and TCRdb kept only the in-frame ones, dropping some. The sample lists about 130,000 clones, roughly three quarters occurring once. Sequenced: PBMCs. The clonotype was recovered from a man between 25 and 39 years old in good health and CMV-seronegative.

The CDR3 sequence: CASSLQETQYF. CDR3 DNA: TGTGCCAGCAGTTTGCAGGAGACCCAGTACTTC. This rearrangement joins TRBV28 to TRBJ2-5; the D is unclear. This CDR3 comprises 11 residues. Germline V gene sequence: CDR1 MDHEN, CDR2 SYDVKM. V lost 3 bases, J lost 5 bases, and 4 bases lay in between.